This T cell receptor beta chain is drawn from a study of immune heterogeneity within non-small cell lung tumors. In regard to this clonotype: This sequence may be a read error, since a much larger clone differs from it by one base.

The starting template was genomic DNA from bulk tumor, roughly 610 ng per sample. During surgery, several far-apart biopsies were obtained from every primary tumor. Patients underwent curative surgery for non-small cell lung cancer (untreated and newly diagnosed). Multiplex PCR amplified TCR beta CDR3 with 32 V and 13 J primers. TCRdb called the multiplex PCR reads again in MiXCR, with one record for every CDR3 protein. The data contain 13,000 to 15,000 distinct CDR3 sequences, 28% of them singletons. V was shortened by 6 bases and J by 0 bases, with 11 bases between the two germline ends. In germline, CDR1 is DFQATT, CDR2 SNEGSKA (reference sequence). The CDR3 spans 14 residues.

The specimen sequenced was lung tumor tissue. This receptor was obtained from a man aged 35 to 55 with non-small cell lung cancer. The genes are TRBV20-1 and TRBJ1-4; D possibly corresponds to TRBD1 (6 bases). Here the CDR3 reads CSALDSSTNEKLFF. The CDR3 nucleotides read TGCAGTGCCCTGGACAGTTCAACTAATGAAAAACTGTTTTTT.